This entry concerns a single T cell receptor (beta chain). Stable Graves' hyperthyroidism meant no ophthalmopathy progression within 18 months. PBMCs stemmed from 10 ml fresh peripheral blood. These data originate in a study of T cells in Graves' hyperthyroidism and ophthalmopathy. Researchers took RNA transcripts and amplified the TCR beta CDR3 regions from them. The HTBI set primed first-round TCR CDR3 RT-PCR. TCRdb analysed the multiplex PCR reads with MiXCR anew, one entry per CDR3 protein. Found here are roughly 200,000 distinct CDR3 sequences, 18% of them singletons; the top ten hold over 35%. The TCR sequence derives from a man between 40 and 49 years old with Graves' hyperthyroidism. The sample comprised blood.

The CDR3 sequence is CASSTSGTGVNSPLHF. DNA of the CDR3: TGTGCCAGTAGTACGTCCGGGACAGGGGTTAATTCACCCCTCCACTTT. The rearrangement joins TRBV19 to TRBJ1-6; 10 positions agree with TRBD1. The germline V gene encodes CDR1 LNHDA and CDR2 SQIVND (reference sequence). V lost 4 bases and J lost 6; bases outside the gene matches: 6. CDR3 size: 16 residues. The complete variable domain, with remaining parts taken from reference TRBV19 and TRBJ1-6, reads DGGITQSPKYLFRKEGQNVTLSCEQNLNHDAMYWYRQDPGQGLRLIYYSQIVNDFQKGDIAEGYSVSREKKESFPLTVTSAQKNPTAFYLCASSTSGTGVNSPLHFGNGTRLTVT.